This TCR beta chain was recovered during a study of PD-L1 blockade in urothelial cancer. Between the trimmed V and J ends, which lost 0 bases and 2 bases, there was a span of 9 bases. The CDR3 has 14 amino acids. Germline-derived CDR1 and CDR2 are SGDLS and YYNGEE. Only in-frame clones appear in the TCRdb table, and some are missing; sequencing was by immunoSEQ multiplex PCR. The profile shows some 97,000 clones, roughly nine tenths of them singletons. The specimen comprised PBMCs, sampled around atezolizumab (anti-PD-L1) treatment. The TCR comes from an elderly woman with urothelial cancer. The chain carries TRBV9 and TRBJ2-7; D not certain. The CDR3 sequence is CASSVGMETYEQYF. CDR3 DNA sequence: TGTGCCAGCAGCGTAGGAATGGAGACCTACGAGCAGTACTTC.